Following are 10 T cell receptor beta chains from one sample sequenced in a study of cytomegalovirus exposure and HLA in healthy donors. The primer mix had 60 Vbeta and 13 Jbeta primers. Assay used: immunoSEQ multiplex PCR; TCRdb lists only in-frame clones, some missing. Counted here are approximately 190,000 clones, roughly 80% occurring once; the ten biggest clones make up 6.3%. The sequenced sample consisted of PBMCs. The receptors were sampled from a man aged 35-49 years in good health and CMV-seropositive.

The chain joins TRBV30 to TRBJ2-1; 9 bases match TRBD2. There are 15 residues in the CDR3. V dropped 0 bases and J dropped 6; count of bases not matched to a gene: 6. Germline V gives CDR1 GTSNPN, CDR2 SVGIG (reference sequence). This CDR3 reads CAWSVTGGGANEQFF. The CDR3 bases are TGTGCCTGGAGTGTAACGGGCGGGGGGGCCAATGAGCAGTTCTTC.

The V and J genes are TRBV6-1 and TRBJ1-1, with D unclear. The CDR3 length is 13 residues. Germline CDR1 reads MNHNS; CDR2 reads SASEGT. Deletions cut 3 bases from V and 0 bases from J, with 5 bases between. CDR3 bases: TGTGCCAGCAGTGATACAATGAACACTGAAGCTTTCTTT. This translates into CASSDTMNTEAFF.

This clone was seen more than once but under ten times. The chain combines TRBV7-8 with TRBJ2-2; 10 bases map to TRBD2. From germline, CDR1 is SGHVS and CDR2 FQNEAQ. After removal of 7 bases from V and 1 base from J, the junction contained 9 bases not matched to a gene. This CDR3 comprises 17 residues. For the CDR3, the DNA is TGTGCCAGCAACTCCCCTCTAGCGGGGGAGAACACCGGGGAGCTGTTTTTT. This sequence encodes CASNSPLAGENTGELFF.

The chain links TRBV7-2 to TRBJ2-7; TRBD2 aligns across 7 bases. Unmatched junction bases numbered 14, after V lost 5 bases and J lost 4 bases. This CDR3 spans 16 amino acids. The germline CDR1 and CDR2 sequences are SGHTA and FQGNSA. The CDR3 spells CASSRPVGTISYEQYF. As DNA, the CDR3 is TGTGCCAGCAGCCGACCGGTGGGGACTATTTCTTACGAGCAGTACTTC.

This clone was counted a few times. V gene TRBV2 combines with J gene TRBJ2-7; possibly TRBD1 for D (6 bases). The CDR3 runs to 14 residues. Germline V gene sequence: CDR1 SNHLY, CDR2 FYNNEI. With 5 bases removed from V and 0 bases from J, the gap between germline ends came to 11 bases. Here the CDR3 reads CASSYGTNSYEQYF. The CDR3 region has the DNA TGTGCCAGCAGTTACGGGACAAACTCCTACGAGCAGTACTTC.

The chain links TRBV7-9 to TRBJ1-2, with unresolved D. CDR3 length: 13 residues. In germline, CDR1 is SEHNR, CDR2 FQNEAQ (reference sequence). Trimming left V 5 bases short and J 2 bases short, with 9 bases between. The DNA of the CDR3 is TGTGCCAGCAGCCAACACGAAAACTATGGCTACACCTTC. Its translation: CASSQHENYGYTF.

CDR3 loop: CASSLSDSSTGLEDTEAFF. In DNA, the CDR3 is TGTGCCAGCAGTTTATCGGATTCCTCCACAGGGCTGGAGGACACTGAAGCTTTCTTT. The rearrangement links TRBV28 to TRBJ1-1; possible D gene TRBD1, 6 bases. The CDR3 covers 19 residues. The V end lost 1 base, the J end lost 3 bases, and 24 bases lay between the germline ends. Germline V gives CDR1 MDHEN, CDR2 SYDVKM.

This chain joins TRBV2 and TRBJ2-5; 8 nucleotides line up with TRBD2. CDR3 length: 16 residues. V shed 2 bases, J shed 4 bases, and the junction held 9 bases outside the gene matches. Germline lookup yields CDR1 SNHLY and CDR2 FYNNEI. As DNA, the CDR3 is TGTGCCAGCAGTGAACGGGGACTAGATAGGAGAGAGACCCAGTACTTC. Translating gives CASSERGLDRRETQYF.

This chain joins TRBV11-2 and TRBJ1-6; 8 positions match TRBD1. CDR1 and CDR2 from the germline V gene are SGHAT and FQNNGV. V gave up 2 bases and J gave up 1 base; unmatched junction bases: 7. This CDR3 region has 18 residues. The CDR3 nucleotides are TGTGCCAGCAGCTTACCTGCAGGGGGCAGGTCCTATAATTCACCCCTCCACTTT. Translation gives CASSLPAGGRSYNSPLHF.

The chain joins TRBV4-3 to TRBJ2-5; 8 positions agree with TRBD1. V shed 3 bases, J shed 4 bases, and the junction held 4 bases outside the gene matches. The CDR3 extends over 14 amino acids. Germline loops: CDR1 LGHNA, CDR2 YSLEER. CDR3 residues: CASSQDRVGETQYF. The CDR3, as DNA: TGCGCCAGCAGCCAGGACAGGGTAGGAGAGACCCAGTACTTC.